The entry below gives a single TCR beta chain sequence along with its context. The record originates from a study of cytomegalovirus exposure and HLA in healthy donors. This CDR3 has 13 residues. Germline loops: CDR1 SQVTM, CDR2 ANQGSEA. Trimming cost V 4 bases and J 4 bases, with 13 bases left between them. It was with 60 Vbeta and 13 Jbeta primers that the PCR ran. Using immunoSEQ multiplex PCR, the repertoire was profiled, and TCRdb retains in-frame clones only, with some absent. The repertoire holds around 80,000 clones, about four fifths seen once, with less than 6.5% in the top ten. The TCR comes from a man aged 18 to 35 in good health and CMV-seropositive. The gene calls are TRBV29-1 and TRBJ1-2; D unresolved. The sequencing input was PBMCs. CDR3 sequence: CSVAGFGSYGYTF. The CDR3 nucleotides are TGCAGCGTTGCGGGGTTTGGTAGCTATGGCTACACCTTC.